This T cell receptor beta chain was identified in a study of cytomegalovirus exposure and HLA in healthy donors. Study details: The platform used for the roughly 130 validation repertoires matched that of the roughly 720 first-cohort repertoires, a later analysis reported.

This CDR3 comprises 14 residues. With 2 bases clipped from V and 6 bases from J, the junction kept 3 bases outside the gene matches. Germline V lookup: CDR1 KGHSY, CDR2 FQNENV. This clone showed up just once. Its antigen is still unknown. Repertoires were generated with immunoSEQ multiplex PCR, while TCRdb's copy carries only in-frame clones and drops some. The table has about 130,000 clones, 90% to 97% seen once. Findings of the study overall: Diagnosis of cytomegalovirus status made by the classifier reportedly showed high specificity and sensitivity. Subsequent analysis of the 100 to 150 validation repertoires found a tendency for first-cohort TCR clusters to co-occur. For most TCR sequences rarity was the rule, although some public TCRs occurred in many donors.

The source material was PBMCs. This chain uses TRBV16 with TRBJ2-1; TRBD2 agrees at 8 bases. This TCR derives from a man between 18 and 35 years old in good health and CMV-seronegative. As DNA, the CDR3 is TGTGCCAGCAGCCAAACTAGCGGCCTCAATGAGCAGTTCTTC. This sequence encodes CASSQTSGLNEQFF.